This T cell receptor beta chain was identified during a study of blood T cell repertoires in COVID-19. CDR3 length: 14 amino acids. Unmatched junction bases numbered 0, after V lost 1 base and J lost 2 bases. Germline V gene data show CDR1 as SEHNR and CDR2 as FQNEAQ (reference sequence). Per the original methods: It was from reference gene primer amplification that nucleated cell counts were estimated. The repertoire was sequenced with immunoSEQ multiplex PCR; TCRdb's copy has only in-frame clones and lacks some. D and trimming come from the DNA, and the V and J calls and clone size come from that table. The data hold 15,000 to 20,000 clones, with around nine tenths observed a single time.

This clonotype was sampled from a man in his fifties or sixties with active COVID-19. The chain uses TRBV7-9 and TRBJ2-5, with TRBD1 identical over 8 bases. Sequencing was done on a sample of peripheral blood. The CDR3 loop is CASSLGTGQETQYF. CDR3 coding DNA: TGTGCCAGCAGCTTAGGGACAGGGCAAGAGACCCAGTACTTC. The complete variable domain, with remaining parts taken from reference TRBV7-9 and TRBJ2-5, reads DTGVSQNPRHKITKRGQNVTFRCDPISEHNRLYWYRQTLGQGPEFLTYFQNEAQLEKSRLLSDRFSAERPKGSFSTLEIQRTEQGDSAMYLCASSLGTGQETQYFGPGTRLLVL.